This T cell receptor (beta chain) was found in a study of blood T cell repertoires in COVID-19. At the level of the study: Italy, Spain and the United States were the sources of the convalescent and acute COVID-19 samples. PBMCs, B-cell-depleted T cells, or T cells provided the cDNA or gDNA that made up the material.

Germline values: CDR1 MDHEN, CDR2 SYDVKM. CDR3 length: 16 amino acids. Between the trimmed V and J ends, which lost 3 bases and 7 bases, there was a span of 19 bases. Followed longitudinally, the Seattle patients had been enrolled during active infection. Authors' processing steps: How many nucleated cells were present was estimated from reference gene primer amplification. Sequencing used immunoSEQ multiplex PCR; TCRdb keeps in-frame clones, though not all of them. V and J calls and clone size come straight from that table; D and trimming were deduced from the DNA. The data hold about 330,000 clones, with over 80% observed a single time.

Material: peripheral blood. V is TRBV28 and J is TRBJ2-1; D unclear. The receptor was derived from a man younger than 45 with COVID-19, enrolled during active disease. The CDR3 sequence: CASSLLSESSRNEQFF. As DNA, the CDR3 is TGTGCCAGCAGTTTGCTCAGCGAGAGCTCGAGGAATGAGCAGTTCTTC.